This TCR beta chain was profiled in a study of identical twins. TCRdb ran MiXCR on the 5' RACE reads and lists one entry per CDR3 protein. The sample consists of over 200,000 distinct CDR3 sequences, approximately 7.1% of them appearing once. CDR1 LGHNT and CDR2 FRNRAP come from the germline V gene. Trimming stripped 4 bases from V and 0 bases from J, with 14 bases between. The CDR3 loop spans 16 amino acids. This clonotype was seen only a few times. This same sample was also taken into another study, of T cells expressing NK-cell markers.

The V gene is TRBV12-5, the J gene TRBJ2-3; tentative D call: TRBD2 (5 bases). The origin of this receptor is a young woman in good health. Input material: CD8+ T cells sorted from blood. The CDR3 is CASGSREMDSTDTQYF. As DNA, the CDR3 is TGTGCTAGTGGTTCAAGGGAGATGGATAGCACAGATACGCAGTATTTT.